This T cell receptor beta chain derives from a study of T cells after yellow fever vaccination. TCRdb reanalysed the 5' RACE reads using MiXCR and keeps one entry per CDR3 protein. Of 95,000 to 150,000 distinct CDR3 sequences listed, roughly 15% are singletons. There are 13 residues in the CDR3. Trimming removed 6 bases from V and 6 bases from J, with 12 bases in between. Germline V lookup: CDR1 LNHDA, CDR2 SQIVND (reference sequence). Source: CD8+ T cells sorted from PBMCs, taken 5 days after the yellow fever booster vaccination. This sequence was found in a man aged 18 to 30 who received the YFV17D yellow fever vaccine. This sequence joins TRBV19 and TRBJ1-5; D not certain. This chain's CDR3 is CASSWGGIQPQHF. DNA for the CDR3: TGTGCCAGTAGCTGGGGAGGAATTCAGCCCCAGCATTTT.